This T cell receptor beta chain was documented in a study of technical replicates of blood from several donors. The method was immunoSEQ multiplex PCR; TCRdb's version includes in-frame clones alone and lacks a portion of them. The sample includes about 63,000 clones, around 84% seen only once; the top ten take under 6.5%. Germline V gene sequence: CDR1 SGDLS, CDR2 YYNGEE. The CDR3 totals 15 residues. V trimming: 4 bases; J trimming: 4 bases; junction bases outside the gene matches: 5. The TCR was taken from a human donor in good health. Some clones in this sample may be carry-over from other donors' samples. The chain uses TRBV9 and TRBJ2-5; 12 bases agree with TRBD2. The specimen was PBMCs. The CDR3 is CASSPTSGRGETQYF. DNA for the CDR3: TGTGCCAGCAGCCCGACTAGCGGGAGAGGAGAGACCCAGTACTTC.